This TCR beta chain derives from a study of T cell clonotyping in hematopoietic cell transplantation. Study-wide results and limits: Recipient TCR diversity dropped after transplant; expanded clonotypes rose from day 30 to 180.

Time point given: recipient sample about 28 days before transplant, after cytoreduction. Blood collection times were about day -28 and days 30, 100, 180 posttransplant. V was clipped by 4 bases and J by 2 bases; unmatched bases: 2. The CDR3 contains 14 residues. Germline V gene lookup returns CDR1 MNHEY and CDR2 SMNVEV (reference sequence). Method: immunoSEQ multiplex PCR; TCRdb's copy keeps in-frame clones and lacks some. The repertoire holds approximately 9,300 clones, with around 86% as singletons. Points on this clone: Its antigen is undetermined.

The chain has TRBV27 and TRBJ2-7; 10 positions match TRBD1. This TCR derives from a woman aged 45-65 years with chronic myeloid leukemia. Some clones in this sample may be carry-over from other donors' samples. The sequenced sample was peripheral blood mononuclear cells, obtained before stem cell transplant. This CDR3 is CASSYGTGAYEQYF. The CDR3 coding sequence is TGTGCCAGCAGTTACGGGACAGGGGCCTACGAGCAGTACTTC.